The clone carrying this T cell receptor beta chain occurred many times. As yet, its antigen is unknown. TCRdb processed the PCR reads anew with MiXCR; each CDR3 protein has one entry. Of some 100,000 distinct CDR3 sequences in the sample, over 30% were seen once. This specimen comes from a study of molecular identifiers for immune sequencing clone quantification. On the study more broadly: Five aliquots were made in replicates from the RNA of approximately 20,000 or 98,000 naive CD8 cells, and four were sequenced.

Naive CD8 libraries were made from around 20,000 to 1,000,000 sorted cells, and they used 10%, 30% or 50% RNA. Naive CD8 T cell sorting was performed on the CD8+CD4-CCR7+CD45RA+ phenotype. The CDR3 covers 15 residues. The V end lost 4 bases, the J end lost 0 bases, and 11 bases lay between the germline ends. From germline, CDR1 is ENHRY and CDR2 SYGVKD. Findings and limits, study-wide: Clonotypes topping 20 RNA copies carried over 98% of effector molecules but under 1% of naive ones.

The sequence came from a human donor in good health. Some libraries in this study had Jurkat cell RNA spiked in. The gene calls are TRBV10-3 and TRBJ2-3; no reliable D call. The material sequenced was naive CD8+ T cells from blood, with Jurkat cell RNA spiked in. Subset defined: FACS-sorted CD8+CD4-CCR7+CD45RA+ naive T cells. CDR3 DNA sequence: TGTGCCATCAGTGGTATAGGACCTAGCACAGATACGCAGTATTTT. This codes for CAISGIGPSTDTQYF.